These 17 T cell receptor beta chains share one sample of origin, sequenced in a study of neurological immune-mediated disorders. Time point meaning: longitudinal time-point 1 (baseline). In TCRdb, the 5' RACE reads were re-called with MiXCR into one record per CDR3 protein. The sample yields about 40,000 distinct CDR3 sequences, 3% to 3.5% seen once. Sequenced input: PBMCs. These receptors all come from a woman aged 60-75 years with multiple sclerosis.

With regard to this clonotype: This CDR3 fails to terminate in the conserved phenylalanine or tryptophan, so it likely reflects a read error. The V and J genes are TRBV20-1 and TRBJ1-6, with a possible D match to TRBD1 (6 bases). Germline-derived CDR1 and CDR2 are DFQATT and SNEGSKA (reference sequence). Trimming pared 6 bases from V and 5 bases from J, leaving 14 bases between. The CDR3 length is 14 residues. The CDR3 sequence is CSAKPGQDNSPLHN. In DNA, the CDR3 is TGCAGTGCAAAACCGGGACAAGATAATTCACCCCTCCACAAT.

The chain has TRBV21-1 and TRBJ2-7; TRBD2, the table's D call, was not compared with the DNA. TRBV21-1 constitutes a pseudogene. This CDR3 has 17 amino acids. The CDR3 is CASSKAGPVAGDYEQYF. The CDR3 bases are TGTGCCAGCAGCAAAGCGGGGCCGGTAGCGGGGGACTACGAGCAGTACTTC.

There are many counts of this clonotype. The rearrangement uses TRBV7-9 and TRBJ2-2; no clear D. V was trimmed by 5 bases and J by 2 bases, leaving 9 bases between them. The CDR3 has 14 amino acids. CDR1 is SEHNR and CDR2 is FQNEAQ in the germline V gene (reference sequence). The chain's CDR3 is CASSHSVNTGELFF. In DNA, the CDR3 is TGTGCCAGCAGCCACTCAGTTAACACCGGGGAGCTGTTTTTT.

In this sample, this clonotype turned up many times. This chain uses TRBV20-1 with TRBJ1-5, with a tentative D call TRBD1 (6 bases). This CDR3 region has 15 residues. Germline V gene data show CDR1 as DFQATT and CDR2 as SNEGSKA (reference sequence). Between the trimmed V and J ends, which lost 6 bases and 1 base, there was a span of 16 bases. The CDR3 DNA sequence: TGCAGTGCAACACCGGGGGGCGCGAGCAATCAGCCCCAGCATTTT. This encodes CSATPGGASNQPQHF.

The sample holds many counts of this clonotype. The CDR3 loop reads CASSGGTPYEQYF. DNA for the CDR3: TGTGCCAGCAGCGGGGGGACACCCTACGAGCAGTACTTC. The chain uses TRBV21-1 and TRBJ2-7; the table's TRBD1 call for D was not verified on the DNA. TRBV21-1 is assigned pseudogene status. The CDR3 is made up of 13 amino acids.

This clonotype was counted ten times or more. The chain couples TRBV20-1 to TRBJ2-3; D remains unclear. Germline-derived CDR1 and CDR2 are DFQATT and SNEGSKA (reference sequence). V was trimmed by 4 bases and J by 1 base, leaving 15 bases between them. The CDR3 extends over 15 amino acids. Written as DNA, the CDR3 is TGCAGTGCTACCTCCCTTGGGGAACGCACAGATACGCAGTATTTT. This sequence encodes CSATSLGERTDTQYF.

This clonotype was seen many times. The rearrangement links TRBV20-1 to TRBJ2-1; maybe TRBD1 (6 bases). The CDR3 runs 13 residues. V lost 3 bases and J 5 bases, leaving 11 bases between the germline ends. CDR1 is DFQATT, CDR2 SNEGSKA, per germline (reference sequence). The CDR3 coding sequence is TGCAGTGCTAGCAGACAGGCCAACAATGAGCAGTTCTTC. It is translated as CSASRQANNEQFF.

The table lists this clonotype with many counts. The chain uses TRBV20-1 and TRBJ2-3; D is ambiguous. Germline V CDR1 and CDR2: DFQATT, SNEGSKA (reference sequence). Trimming shortened V by 3 bases and J by 8 bases, and 9 bases separated the two germline ends. The CDR3 extends over 11 amino acids. CDR3 sequence reads: CSARTRTTQYF. CDR3 DNA sequence: TGCAGTGCTAGGACTCGAACTACGCAGTATTTT.

Many counts were recorded for this clonotype. The chain has TRBV4-2 and TRBJ2-3; 7 nucleotides match TRBD2. The CDR3 loop spans 15 amino acids. Trimming removed 1 base from V and 2 bases from J; junction bases left unmatched: 3. The V gene's germline CDR1 is LGHNA and CDR2 YNFKEQ. CDR3 nucleotides: TGTGCCAGCAGCCAAGGGGCGGGGGACACAGATACGCAGTATTTT. Its translation: CASSQGAGDTDTQYF.

This clonotype was detected many times. The rearrangement links TRBV12-3 or TRBV12-4 to TRBJ2-1, with TRBD1 as a possible D gene (6 bases). V lost 5 bases to trimming and J lost 8 bases, with 16 bases between them. This CDR3 region has 14 residues. The CDR3 here is CASSHPDRSYEQFF. The CDR3 region has the DNA TGTGCCAGCAGTCACCCAGACAGGTCGTATGAGCAGTTCTTC.

This clonotype was counted ten times or more. CDR3 bases: TGTGCCAGCAGCTTAGGCGCAGTCCAAGAGACCCAGTACTTC. Its protein product is CASSLGAVQETQYF. The V gene is TRBV7-2, the J gene TRBJ2-5, with no clear D. From germline, CDR1 is SGHTA and CDR2 FQGNSA. The CDR3 spans 14 residues. Trimming took 1 base from V and 1 from J, leaving 7 bases between them.

This clonotype has ten or more counts. This chain links TRBV20-1 with TRBJ1-3, with D uncertain. The CDR3 is made up of 13 amino acids. The germline CDR1 and CDR2 sequences are DFQATT and SNEGSKA (reference sequence). V lost 0 bases, J lost 8 bases, and 11 bases lay in between. CDR3 sequence: CSARDPGGHTIYF. The DNA for the CDR3 is TGCAGTGCTAGAGACCCTGGCGGACACACCATATATTTT.

Many counts were recorded for this clonotype. The chain couples TRBV5-4 to TRBJ2-7; D is possibly TRBD1 (6 bases). CDR3 size: 14 residues. Germline V gene data show CDR1 as SGHNT and CDR2 as YYREEE (reference sequence). V shed 4 bases and J shed 2 bases, with 13 bases lying between them. The CDR3 coding sequence is TGTGCCAGCAGCCGCCAGGGGAATCCCTACGAGCAGTACTTC. It translates to CASSRQGNPYEQYF.

This clonotype was seen many times. The chain links TRBV4-1 to TRBJ2-7; no firm D call. CDR3 size: 17 residues. Germline CDR1 is MGHRA and CDR2 is YSYEKL. Trimming pared 1 base from V and 4 bases from J, leaving 20 bases between. CDR3: CASSQAADTNLWYEQYF. The CDR3 nucleotides are TGCGCCAGCAGCCAAGCCGCTGACACCAACCTTTGGTACGAGCAGTACTTC.

This clonotype appeared many times. The chain couples TRBV28 to TRBJ1-4; D is unresolved. The CDR3 totals 17 residues. Germline CDR1 MDHEN, CDR2 SYDVKM. The V gene lost 4 bases and the J gene lost 0 bases, with 15 bases spanning the gap. The CDR3 DNA is TGTGCCAGCAGTTCACTCGGCCCCCTTGCAACTAATGAAAAACTGTTTTTT. This encodes CASSSLGPLATNEKLFF.

The table lists this clonotype with many counts. The rearrangement joins TRBV6-2 or TRBV6-3 to TRBJ1-2; TRBD1 might be the D (6 bases). Per germline, CDR1 MNHEY and CDR2 SVGEGT. This CDR3 has 13 residues. Deletions cut 2 bases from V and 6 bases from J, with 10 bases between. Written as DNA, the CDR3 is TGTGCCAGCAGTTACCTGGGGGCCGATGGCTACACCTTC. Amino acid sequence: CASSYLGADGYTF.

This clonotype has a count of ten or more. V and J are TRBV14 and TRBJ2-5; 7 bases map to TRBD1. CDR1 and CDR2 from the germline V gene are SGHDN and FVKESK. This CDR3 comprises 14 residues. V trimming: 2 bases; J trimming: 2 bases; junction bases outside the gene matches: 2. The CDR3 sequence: CASSQNRGQETQYF. CDR3 coding DNA: TGTGCCAGCAGCCAAAACAGGGGACAAGAGACCCAGTACTTC.